Listed below are T cell receptor beta chains from one sample, sequenced in a study of blood T cells in healthy people across ages. MiXCR, run by TCRdb on the 5' RACE reads, gives a single entry per CDR3 protein. In the table there are 600,000 to 850,000 distinct CDR3 sequences, roughly 41% of which are singletons. Source material: blood. The receptors originated from a woman aged 55-69 years in good health. Each CDR3 is given with its conserved first and last residue. Fields, in order: D gene, clone size, J gene, V gene, CDR3 protein, CDR3 DNA. A D gene is named only where the DNA matches it firmly. Size tells how often a clone was seen (once, few, many) or the class of an expanded clone, and some rows leave it out.

TRBD1 - TRBJ1-2 TRBV3-1 CASSLQGAPGGYTF TGTGCCAGCAGCCTACAGGGGGCGCCGGGTGGCTACACCTTC
- few TRBJ1-2 TRBV9 CASSSGRTLNYGYTF TGTGCCAGCAGCTCTGGACGGACTCTTAACTATGGCTACACCTTC
- - TRBJ2-7 TRBV7-9 CASSFKGSAYEQYF TGTGCCAGCAGCTTCAAGGGGTCCGCCTACGAGCAGTACTTC
- - TRBJ2-7 TRBV6-1 CASSANRLYEQYF TGTGCCAGCAGTGCGAACAGGCTCTACGAGCAGTACTTC
- few TRBJ2-3 TRBV20-1 CSARDPSGDAVTQYF TGCAGTGCTAGAGATCCCAGCGGTGACGCGGTTACGCAGTATTTT
- - TRBJ2-7 TRBV6-2/TRBV6-3 CASSYLGAGVSSYNEQYF TGTGCCAGCAGTTACTTAGGGGCGGGTGTAAGCTCCTACAATGAGCAGTACTTC
TRBD1 - TRBJ2-7 TRBV7-9 CASSPKRDSYEQYF TGTGCCAGCAGCCCGAAGAGGGACAGCTACGAGCAGTACTTC
- - TRBJ1-1 TRBV7-9 CASSFRGSINTEAFF TGTGCCAGCAGCTTCCGGGGCAGCATTAACACTGAAGCTTTCTTT
- - TRBJ1-1 TRBV7-2 CASSFDWAGDTEAFF TGTGCCAGCAGCTTCGATTGGGCAGGGGACACTGAAGCTTTCTTT
- - TRBJ2-5 TRBV24-1 CATSDKGTQYF TGTGCCACCAGTGATAAAGGGACCCAGTACTTC
TRBD1 - TRBJ1-2 TRBV9 CASSVEQGTHGYTF TGTGCCAGCAGCGTAGAACAGGGGACACATGGCTACACCTTC
- - TRBJ1-2 TRBV7-9 CASSPDKGLYGYTF TGTGCCAGCAGCCCCGATAAGGGGCTCTATGGCTACACCTTC
- once TRBJ2-7 TRBV7-2 CASSLGVGAGGYEQYF TGTGCCAGCAGCTTAGGTGTAGGGGCAGGAGGCTACGAGCAGTACTTC
TRBD1 few TRBJ2-1 TRBV20-1 CSAIPGQGAREQFF TGCAGTGCAATACCGGGACAGGGGGCCCGGGAGCAGTTCTTC
- few TRBJ2-1 TRBV6-1 CASSVEQPSYNEQFF TGTGCCAGCAGTGTCGAACAGCCCTCCTACAATGAGCAGTTCTTC
- - TRBJ1-2 TRBV19 CASTDNIGRYYGYTF TGTGCCAGTACCGATAACATCGGACGGTACTATGGCTACACCTTC
- few TRBJ1-2 TRBV2 CASYRDGYTF TGTGCCAGCTACAGGGATGGCTACACCTTC
- - TRBJ2-7 TRBV2 CASTSEQASYEQYF TGTGCCAGCACCTCGGAACAGGCTAGCTACGAGCAGTACTTC
- - TRBJ2-5 TRBV7-9 CASSLGGTGFIETQYF TGTGCCAGCAGCTTAGGGGGCACAGGGTTCATCGAGACCCAGTACTTC
TRBD1 - TRBJ2-2 TRBV14 CASSLNLGGWNTGELFF TGTGCCAGCAGCCTAAACCTAGGGGGCTGGAACACCGGGGAGCTGTTTTTT
- - TRBJ2-1 TRBV20-1 CSARSSLNYEPFF TGCAGTGCTAGAAGTTCCCTAAACTACGAGCCGTTCTTC
- few TRBJ1-5 TRBV3-1 CASSQDGGAQPQHF TGTGCCAGCAGCCAAGATGGGGGTGCCCAGCCCCAGCATTTT
- - TRBJ2-5 TRBV9 CASSAKAGNLIQETQYF TGTGCCAGCAGCGCCAAGGCGGGGAACCTTATACAAGAGACCCAGTACTTC
TRBD1 few TRBJ1-2 TRBV6-5 CASSPRQGYYGYTF TGTGCCAGCAGTCCCAGACAGGGGTACTATGGCTACACCTTC
- many TRBJ2-5 TRBV13 CASSLERSAGKETQYF TGTGCCAGCAGCTTAGAGAGATCGGCGGGGAAAGAGACCCAGTACTTC
TRBD1 - TRBJ1-2 TRBV10-3 CAISEGTGGGYGYTF TGTGCCATCAGTGAGGGGACAGGGGGCGGCTATGGCTACACCTTC
- once TRBJ2-5 TRBV28 CASSKLGTVQETQYF TGTGCCAGCAGCAAACTGGGGACCGTACAAGAGACCCAGTACTTC
TRBD2 few TRBJ2-3 TRBV25-1 CASSEYLAGVFTDTQYF TGTGCCAGCAGTGAATACCTAGCGGGAGTATTTACAGATACGCAGTATTTT
TRBD2 few TRBJ2-5 TRBV6-2/TRBV6-3 CASSPRLAGESEQYF TGTGCCAGCAGTCCAAGACTAGCGGGGGAGAGTGAGCAGTACTTC
TRBD2 - TRBJ2-3 TRBV4-2 CASSQEASGVTDTQYF TGTGCCAGCAGCCAAGAAGCTAGCGGGGTCACAGATACGCAGTATTTT
- - TRBJ2-7 TRBV20-1 CSARDQDYEQYF TGCAGTGCTAGAGATCAGGACTACGAGCAGTACTTC
TRBD2 - TRBJ2-5 TRBV7-9 CASSGSGGHQETQYF TGTGCCAGCAGCGGATCGGGGGGGCACCAAGAGACCCAGTACTTC
TRBD1 - TRBJ2-3 TRBV29-1 CSVEFQQGPDTDTQYF TGCAGCGTTGAATTCCAACAGGGGCCAGACACAGATACGCAGTATTTT
- few TRBJ2-5 TRBV20-1 CSAKGETQYF TGCAGTGCTAAAGGAGAGACCCAGTACTTC
TRBD2 - TRBJ2-5 TRBV5-1 CASSPGKTSSRETQYF TGCGCCAGCAGCCCGGGAAAGACTAGCTCAAGGGAGACCCAGTACTTC
- - TRBJ2-1 TRBV10-3 CAISDLDNNEQFF TGTGCCATCAGTGACTTGGACAACAATGAGCAGTTCTTC
- once TRBJ2-5 TRBV20-1 CSARDYRGGEETQYF TGCAGTGCTAGAGATTACCGCGGGGGCGAAGAGACCCAGTACTTC
- few TRBJ2-1 TRBV29-1 CSVVRQNGGEQFF TGCAGCGTTGTCCGGCAAAACGGGGGTGAGCAGTTCTTC
TRBD2 - TRBJ2-1 TRBV6-6 CASRNSGGVLGEQFF TGTGCCAGCAGGAATAGCGGGGGGGTATTGGGTGAGCAGTTCTTC
- - TRBJ1-2 TRBV20-1 CSARDRWADFNYGYTF TGCAGTGCTAGAGATAGGTGGGCCGATTTTAACTATGGCTACACCTTC
- few TRBJ1-2 TRBV7-9 CALSPAQGEEYGYTF TGTGCCCTCTCCCCTGCGCAGGGAGAAGAGTATGGCTACACCTTC
TRBD2 - TRBJ2-3 TRBV6-6 CASLGGRARDTQYF TGTGCCAGCCTTGGCGGGAGGGCCAGGGATACGCAGTATTTT
TRBD2 few TRBJ2-3 TRBV6-5 CATLAGARDTQYF TGTGCCACGCTAGCGGGAGCGAGAGATACGCAGTATTTT
- - TRBJ2-7 TRBV5-1 CASSSAAEQYF TGCGCCAGCAGCTCGGCCGCCGAGCAGTACTTC
TRBD1 - TRBJ2-1 TRBV2 CASSKEQGGEQFF TGTGCCAGCAGTAAAGAACAGGGGGGCGAGCAGTTCTTC
TRBD1 few TRBJ2-6 TRBV3-1 CASSQGDSSGANVLTF TGTGCCAGCAGCCAAGGGGACAGCTCTGGGGCCAACGTCCTGACTTTC
TRBD1 - TRBJ2-1 TRBV20-1 CSARDVVVRQGDNEQFF TGCAGTGCTAGAGATGTAGTAGTGAGGCAGGGGGACAATGAGCAGTTCTTC
TRBD1 - TRBJ2-6 TRBV18 CASSPSGTGGSGANVLTF TGTGCCAGCTCACCGAGCGGGACAGGGGGCTCTGGGGCCAACGTCCTGACTTTC
- - TRBJ2-5 TRBV11-1 CASSPGRGETQYF TGTGCCAGCAGCCCGGGGCGCGGTGAGACCCAGTACTTC
TRBD2 - TRBJ2-1 TRBV29-1 CSVTSGMRRSYNEQFF TGCAGCGTTACTAGCGGGATGCGTCGCTCCTACAATGAGCAGTTCTTC
- - TRBJ2-5 TRBV12-3/TRBV12-4 CASSLASQTQYF TGTGCCAGCAGTTTAGCGAGTCAGACCCAGTACTTC
- few TRBJ2-7 TRBV5-1 CASSLNLEYEQYF TGCGCCAGCAGCTTGAACCTAGAGTACGAGCAGTACTTC
- few TRBJ2-7 TRBV5-5 CASSSSAGGQFSYEQYF TGTGCCAGCAGCTCCAGCGCCGGTGGACAGTTCTCCTACGAGCAGTACTTC
TRBD2 - TRBJ2-1 TRBV29-1 CSVPRGGGGGSEQFF TGCAGCGTTCCGCGGGGGGGCGGCGGAGGGAGTGAGCAGTTCTTC
- - TRBJ2-1 TRBV28 CASRIGGSYNEQFF TGTGCCAGCAGGATTGGGGGGTCCTACAATGAGCAGTTCTTC
- - TRBJ1-3 TRBV5-1 CASSADNSGNTIYF TGCGCCAGCAGCGCGGACAATTCTGGAAACACCATATATTTT
- few TRBJ2-1 TRBV11-3 CASSLGETYNEQFF TGTGCCAGCAGCTTAGGCGAGACCTACAATGAGCAGTTCTTC
- few TRBJ1-2 TRBV5-1 CASSLAVQSNGYTF TGCGCCAGCAGCTTGGCTGTCCAGTCGAATGGCTACACCTTC
TRBD1 few TRBJ1-2 TRBV20-1 CSASIQGQGDYGYTF TGCAGTGCTAGTATACAAGGACAGGGCGACTATGGCTACACCTTC
TRBD2 few TRBJ2-7 TRBV7-6 CASSATSGTLIEQYF TGTGCCAGCAGCGCCACTAGCGGGACTCTTATCGAGCAGTACTTC